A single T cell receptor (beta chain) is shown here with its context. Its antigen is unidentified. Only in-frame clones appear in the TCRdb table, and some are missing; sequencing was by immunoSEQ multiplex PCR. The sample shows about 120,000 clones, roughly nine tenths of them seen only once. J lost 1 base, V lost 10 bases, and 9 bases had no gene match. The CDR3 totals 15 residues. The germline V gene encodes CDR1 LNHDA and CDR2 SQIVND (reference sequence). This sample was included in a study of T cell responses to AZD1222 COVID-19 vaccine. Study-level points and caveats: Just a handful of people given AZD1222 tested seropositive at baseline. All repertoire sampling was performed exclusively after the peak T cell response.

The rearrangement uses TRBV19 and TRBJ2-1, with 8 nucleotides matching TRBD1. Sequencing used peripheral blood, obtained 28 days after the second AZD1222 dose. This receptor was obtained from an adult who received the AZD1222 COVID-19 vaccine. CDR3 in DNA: TGTGCCACTACAACCAGGGGGCAGTCCTACAATGAGCAGTTCTTC. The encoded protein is CATTTRGQSYNEQFF.